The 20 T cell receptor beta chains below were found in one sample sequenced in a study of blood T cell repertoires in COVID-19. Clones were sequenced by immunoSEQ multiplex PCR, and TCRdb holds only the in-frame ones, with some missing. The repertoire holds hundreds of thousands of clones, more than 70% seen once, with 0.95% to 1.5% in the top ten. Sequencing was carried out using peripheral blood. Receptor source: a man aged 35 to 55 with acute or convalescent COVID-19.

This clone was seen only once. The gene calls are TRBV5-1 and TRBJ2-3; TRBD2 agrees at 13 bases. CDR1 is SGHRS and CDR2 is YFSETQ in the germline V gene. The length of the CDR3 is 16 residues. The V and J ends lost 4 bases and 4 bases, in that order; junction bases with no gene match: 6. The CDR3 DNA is TGCGCCAGCAGCAGAGGACTAGCGGGAGAGGCAGATACGCAGTATTTT. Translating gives CASSRGLAGEADTQYF.

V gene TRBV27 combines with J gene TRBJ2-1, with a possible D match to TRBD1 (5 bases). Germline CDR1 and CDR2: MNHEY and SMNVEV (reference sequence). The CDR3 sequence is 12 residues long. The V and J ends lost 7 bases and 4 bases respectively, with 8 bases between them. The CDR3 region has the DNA TGTGCCAGCAAGGCAGGGTACAATGAGCAGTTCTTC. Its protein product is CASKAGYNEQFF.

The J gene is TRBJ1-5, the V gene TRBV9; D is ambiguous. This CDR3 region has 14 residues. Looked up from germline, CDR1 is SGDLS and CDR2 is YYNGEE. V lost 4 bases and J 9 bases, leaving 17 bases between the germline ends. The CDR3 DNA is TGTGCCAGCAGCCACCCGCAGCGCGGTTGGCCCCAGCATTTT. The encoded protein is CASSHPQRGWPQHF. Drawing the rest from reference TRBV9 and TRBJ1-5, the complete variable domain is DSGVTQTPKHLITATGQRVTLRCSPRSGDLSVYWYQQSLDQGLQFLIQYYNGEERAKGNILERFSAQQFPDLHSELNLSSLELGDSALYFCASSHPQRGWPQHFGDGTRLSIL.

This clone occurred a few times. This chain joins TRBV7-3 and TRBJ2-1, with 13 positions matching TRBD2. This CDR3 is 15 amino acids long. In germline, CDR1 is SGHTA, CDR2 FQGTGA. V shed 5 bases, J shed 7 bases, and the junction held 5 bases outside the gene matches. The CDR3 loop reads CASSQGTSGMNEQFF. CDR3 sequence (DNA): TGTGCCAGCAGCCAGGGGACTAGCGGGATGAATGAGCAGTTCTTC.

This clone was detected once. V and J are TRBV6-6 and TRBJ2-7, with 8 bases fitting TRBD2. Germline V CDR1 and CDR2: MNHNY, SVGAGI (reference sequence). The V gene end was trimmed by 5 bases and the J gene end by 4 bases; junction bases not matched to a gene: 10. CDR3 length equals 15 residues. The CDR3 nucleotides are TGTGCCAGCAGTCCCCCCGGGACTAGAGCGTACGAGCAGTACTTC. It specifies CASSPPGTRAYEQYF.

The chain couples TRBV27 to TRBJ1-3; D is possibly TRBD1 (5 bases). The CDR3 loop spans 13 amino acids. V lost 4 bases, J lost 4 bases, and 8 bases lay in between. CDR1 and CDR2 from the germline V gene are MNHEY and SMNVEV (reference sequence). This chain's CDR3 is CASSSGRGNTIYF. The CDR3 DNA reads TGTGCCAGCAGTTCAGGGAGGGGAAACACCATATATTTT.

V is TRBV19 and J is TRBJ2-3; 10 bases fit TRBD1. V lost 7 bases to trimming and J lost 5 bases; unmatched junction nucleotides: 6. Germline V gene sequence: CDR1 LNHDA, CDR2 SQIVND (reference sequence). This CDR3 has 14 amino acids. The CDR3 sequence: CASTRQGAGDTQYF. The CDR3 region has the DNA TGTGCCAGTACCCGACAGGGGGCAGGAGATACGCAGTATTTT.

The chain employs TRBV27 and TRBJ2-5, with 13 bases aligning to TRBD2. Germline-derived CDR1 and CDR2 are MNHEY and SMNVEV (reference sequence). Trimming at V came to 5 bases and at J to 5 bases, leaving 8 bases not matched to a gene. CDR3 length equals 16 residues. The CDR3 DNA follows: TGTGCCAGCAGTCCAAAAAGGACTAGCGGGAGTGAGACCCAGTACTTC. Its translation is CASSPKRTSGSETQYF.

This CDR3 reads CASSLAHGDREQFF. In nucleotides, the CDR3 is TGTGCCAGCAGCTTAGCTCACGGCGACAGGGAGCAGTTCTTC. The chain links TRBV11-2 to TRBJ2-1, with a tentative D call TRBD1 (6 bases). V gave up 1 base and J gave up 10 bases, with 14 bases separating them. Germline V gene data show CDR1 as SGHAT and CDR2 as FQNNGV. The length of the CDR3 is 14 residues.

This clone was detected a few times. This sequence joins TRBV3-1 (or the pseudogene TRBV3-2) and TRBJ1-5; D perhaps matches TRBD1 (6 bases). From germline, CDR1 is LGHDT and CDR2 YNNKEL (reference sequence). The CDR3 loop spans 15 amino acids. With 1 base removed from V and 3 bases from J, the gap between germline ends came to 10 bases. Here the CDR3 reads CASSQGRQVNQPQHF. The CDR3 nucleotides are TGTGCCAGCAGCCAAGGCCGACAGGTCAATCAGCCCCAGCATTTT.

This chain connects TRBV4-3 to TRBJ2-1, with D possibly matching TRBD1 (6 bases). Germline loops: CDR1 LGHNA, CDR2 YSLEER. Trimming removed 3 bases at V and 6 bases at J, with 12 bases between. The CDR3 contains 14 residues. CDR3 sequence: CASSQGASINEQFF. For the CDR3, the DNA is TGCGCCAGCAGCCAGGGGGCATCGATCAATGAGCAGTTCTTC.

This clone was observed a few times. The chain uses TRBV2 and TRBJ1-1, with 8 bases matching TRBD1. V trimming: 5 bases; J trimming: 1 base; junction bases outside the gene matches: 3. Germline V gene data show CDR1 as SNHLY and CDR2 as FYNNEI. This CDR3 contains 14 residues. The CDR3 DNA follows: TGTGCCAGCAGTTTTACAGGGGGGAACACTGAAGCTTTCTTT. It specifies CASSFTGGNTEAFF.

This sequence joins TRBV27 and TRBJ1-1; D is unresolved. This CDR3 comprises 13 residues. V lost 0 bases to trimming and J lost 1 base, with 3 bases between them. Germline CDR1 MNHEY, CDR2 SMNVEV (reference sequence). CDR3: CASSLSKNTEAFF. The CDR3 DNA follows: TGTGCCAGCAGTTTATCTAAGAACACTGAAGCTTTCTTT.

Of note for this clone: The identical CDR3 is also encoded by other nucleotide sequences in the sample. The CDR3 loop is CSATDRPEAFF. Written as DNA, the CDR3 is TGCAGTGCTACCGACAGGCCCGAAGCTTTCTTT. V gene TRBV20-1 combines with J gene TRBJ1-1; D possibly corresponds to TRBD1 (6 bases). The CDR3 spans 11 residues. Germline loops: CDR1 DFQATT, CDR2 SNEGSKA (reference sequence). V lost 4 bases, J lost 8 bases, and 11 bases lay in between.

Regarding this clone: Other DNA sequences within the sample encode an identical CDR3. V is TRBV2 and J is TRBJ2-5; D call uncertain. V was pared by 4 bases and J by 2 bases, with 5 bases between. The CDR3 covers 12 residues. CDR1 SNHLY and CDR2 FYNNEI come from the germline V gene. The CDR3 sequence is CASSVGQETQYF. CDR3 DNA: TGTGCCAGCAGTGTCGGTCAAGAGACCCAGTACTTC. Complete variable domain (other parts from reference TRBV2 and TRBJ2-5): EPEVTQTPSHQVTQMGQEVILRCVPISNHLYFYWYRQILGQKVEFLVSFYNNEISEKSEIFDDQFSVERPDGSNFTLKIRSTKLEDSAMYFCASSVGQETQYFGPGTRLLVL.

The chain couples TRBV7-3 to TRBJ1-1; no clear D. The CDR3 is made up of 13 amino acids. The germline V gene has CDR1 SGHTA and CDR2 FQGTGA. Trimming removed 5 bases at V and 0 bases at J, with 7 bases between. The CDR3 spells CASSLSLNTEAFF. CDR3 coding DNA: TGTGCCAGCAGCCTCTCGTTGAACACTGAAGCTTTCTTT.

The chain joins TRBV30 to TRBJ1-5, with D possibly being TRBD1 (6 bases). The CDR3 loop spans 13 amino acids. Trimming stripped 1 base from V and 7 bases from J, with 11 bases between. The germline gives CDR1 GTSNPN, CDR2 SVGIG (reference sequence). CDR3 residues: CAWSDQGRQPQHF. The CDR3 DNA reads TGTGCCTGGAGTGACCAGGGGCGGCAGCCCCAGCATTTT.

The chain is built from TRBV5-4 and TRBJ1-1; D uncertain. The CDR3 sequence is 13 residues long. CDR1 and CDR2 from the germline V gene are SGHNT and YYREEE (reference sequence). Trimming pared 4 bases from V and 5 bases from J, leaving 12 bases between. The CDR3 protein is CASSRLKETEAFF. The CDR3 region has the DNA TGTGCCAGCAGCCGACTCAAGGAGACTGAAGCTTTCTTT.

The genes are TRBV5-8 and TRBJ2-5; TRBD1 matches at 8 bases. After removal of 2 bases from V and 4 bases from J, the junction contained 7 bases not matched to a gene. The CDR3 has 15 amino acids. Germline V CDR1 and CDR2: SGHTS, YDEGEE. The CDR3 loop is CASSFGQGNVETQYF. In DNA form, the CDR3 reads TGTGCCAGCAGCTTCGGACAGGGTAATGTAGAGACCCAGTACTTC.

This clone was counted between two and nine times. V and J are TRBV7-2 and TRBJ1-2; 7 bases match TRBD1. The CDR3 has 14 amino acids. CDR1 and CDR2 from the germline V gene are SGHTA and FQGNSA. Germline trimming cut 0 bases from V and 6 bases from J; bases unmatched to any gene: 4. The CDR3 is CASSLARDRDGYTF. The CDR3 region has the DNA TGTGCCAGCAGCTTAGCGCGAGACAGGGATGGCTACACCTTC. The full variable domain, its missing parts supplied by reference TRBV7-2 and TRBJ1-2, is GAGVSQSPSNKVTEKGKDVELRCDPISGHTALYWYRQSLGQGLEFLIYFQGNSAPDKSGLPSDRFSAERTGGSVSTLTIQRTQQEDSAVYLCASSLARDRDGYTFGSGTRLTVV.